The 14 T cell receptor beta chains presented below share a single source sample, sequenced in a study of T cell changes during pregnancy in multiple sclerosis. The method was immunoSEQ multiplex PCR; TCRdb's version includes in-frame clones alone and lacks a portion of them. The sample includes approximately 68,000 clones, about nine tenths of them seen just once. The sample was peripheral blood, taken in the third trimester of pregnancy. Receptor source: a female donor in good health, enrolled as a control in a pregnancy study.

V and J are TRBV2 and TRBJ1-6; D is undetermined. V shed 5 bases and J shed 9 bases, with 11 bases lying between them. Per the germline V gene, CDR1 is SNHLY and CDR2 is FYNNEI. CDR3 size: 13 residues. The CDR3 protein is CASSLEGSSPLHF. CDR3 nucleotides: TGTGCCAGCAGTCTTGAGGGTTCTTCACCCCTCCACTTT.

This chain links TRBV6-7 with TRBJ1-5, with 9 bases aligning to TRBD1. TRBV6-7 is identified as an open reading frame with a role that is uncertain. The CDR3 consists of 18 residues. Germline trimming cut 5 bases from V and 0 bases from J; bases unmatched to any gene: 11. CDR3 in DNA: TGTGCCAGCAGTCCAGGGGACAGGGAGGCCCATAGCAATCAGCCCCAGCATTTT. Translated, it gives CASSPGDREAHSNQPQHF.

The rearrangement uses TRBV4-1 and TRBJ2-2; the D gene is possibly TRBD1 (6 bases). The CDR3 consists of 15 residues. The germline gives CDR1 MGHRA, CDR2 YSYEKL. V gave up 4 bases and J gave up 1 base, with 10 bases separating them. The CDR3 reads CASSRWTENTGELFF. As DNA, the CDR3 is TGCGCCAGCAGCCGATGGACAGAGAACACCGGGGAGCTGTTTTTT.

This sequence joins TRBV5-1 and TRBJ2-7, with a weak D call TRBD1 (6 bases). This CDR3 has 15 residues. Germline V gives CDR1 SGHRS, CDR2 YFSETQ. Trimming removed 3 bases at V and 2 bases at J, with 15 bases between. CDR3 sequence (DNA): TGCGCCAGCAGCTCGACCCTTACAGGGACCTACGAGCAGTACTTC. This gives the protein CASSSTLTGTYEQYF.

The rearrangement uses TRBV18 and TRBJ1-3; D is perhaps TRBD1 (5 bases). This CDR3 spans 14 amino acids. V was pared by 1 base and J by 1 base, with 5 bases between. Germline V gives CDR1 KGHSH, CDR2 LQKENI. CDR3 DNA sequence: TGTGCCAGCTCACCACAGGGGTCTGGAAACACCATATATTTT. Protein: CASSPQGSGNTIYF.

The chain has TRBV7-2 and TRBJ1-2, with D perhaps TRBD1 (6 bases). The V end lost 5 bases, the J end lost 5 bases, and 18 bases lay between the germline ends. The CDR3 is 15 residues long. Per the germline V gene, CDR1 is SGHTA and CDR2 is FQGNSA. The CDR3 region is CASSPREGVRYGYTF. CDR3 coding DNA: TGTGCCAGCAGCCCCAGGGAGGGGGTCCGGTATGGCTACACCTTC.

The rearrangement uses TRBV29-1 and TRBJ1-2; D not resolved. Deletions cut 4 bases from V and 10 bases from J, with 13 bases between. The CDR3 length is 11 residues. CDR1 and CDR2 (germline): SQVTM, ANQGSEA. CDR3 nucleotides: TGCAGCGTTGGACAAATCGCGCTCTACACCTTC. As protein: CSVGQIALYTF.

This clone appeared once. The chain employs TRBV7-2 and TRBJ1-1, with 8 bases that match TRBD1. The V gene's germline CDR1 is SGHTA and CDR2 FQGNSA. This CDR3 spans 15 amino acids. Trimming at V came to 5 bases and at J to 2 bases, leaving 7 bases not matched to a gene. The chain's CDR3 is CASSPQTGVNTEAFF. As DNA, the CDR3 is TGTGCCAGCAGCCCCCAGACAGGGGTAAACACTGAAGCTTTCTTT.

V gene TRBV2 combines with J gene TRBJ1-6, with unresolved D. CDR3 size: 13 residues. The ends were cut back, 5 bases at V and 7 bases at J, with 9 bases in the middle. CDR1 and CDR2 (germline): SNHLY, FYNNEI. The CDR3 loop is CASSYTENSPLHF. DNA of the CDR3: TGTGCCAGCAGTTACACGGAGAATTCACCCCTCCACTTT.

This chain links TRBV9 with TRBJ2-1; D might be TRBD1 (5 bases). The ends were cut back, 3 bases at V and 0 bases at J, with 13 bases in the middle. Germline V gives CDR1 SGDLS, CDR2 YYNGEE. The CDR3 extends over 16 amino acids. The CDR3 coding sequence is TGTGCCAGCAGCGAGCTTTGGACATTCTCCTACAATGAGCAGTTCTTC. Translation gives CASSELWTFSYNEQFF.

Written as DNA, the CDR3 is TGTGCCAGCAGTGGAGGATATAGCAATCAGCCCCAGCATTTT. Protein sequence: CASSGGYSNQPQHF. The chain employs TRBV7-6 and TRBJ1-5; D not certain. The CDR3 consists of 14 residues. Germline values: CDR1 SGHVS, CDR2 FNYEAQ. V lost 6 bases and J 0 bases, leaving 9 bases between the germline ends.

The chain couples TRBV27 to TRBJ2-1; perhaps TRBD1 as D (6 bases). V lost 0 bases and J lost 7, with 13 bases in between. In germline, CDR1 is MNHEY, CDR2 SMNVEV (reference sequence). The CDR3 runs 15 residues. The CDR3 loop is CASSLSGTRRNEQFF. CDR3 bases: TGTGCCAGCAGTTTATCGGGGACACGTAGGAATGAGCAGTTCTTC.

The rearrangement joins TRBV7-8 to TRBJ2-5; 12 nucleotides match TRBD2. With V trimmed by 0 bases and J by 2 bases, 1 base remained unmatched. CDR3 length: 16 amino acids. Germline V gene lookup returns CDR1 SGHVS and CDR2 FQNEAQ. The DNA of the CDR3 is TGTGCCAGCAGCTTAGCGGGACTAGCGGGTCAAGAGACCCAGTACTTC. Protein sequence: CASSLAGLAGQETQYF.

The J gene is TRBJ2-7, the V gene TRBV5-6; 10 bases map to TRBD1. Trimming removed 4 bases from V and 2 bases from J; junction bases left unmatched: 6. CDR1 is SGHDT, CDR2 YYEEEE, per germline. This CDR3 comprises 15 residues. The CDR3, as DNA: TGTGCCAGCAGCCCCAGACAGGGGGCCCCCTACGAGCAGTACTTC. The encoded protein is CASSPRQGAPYEQYF.